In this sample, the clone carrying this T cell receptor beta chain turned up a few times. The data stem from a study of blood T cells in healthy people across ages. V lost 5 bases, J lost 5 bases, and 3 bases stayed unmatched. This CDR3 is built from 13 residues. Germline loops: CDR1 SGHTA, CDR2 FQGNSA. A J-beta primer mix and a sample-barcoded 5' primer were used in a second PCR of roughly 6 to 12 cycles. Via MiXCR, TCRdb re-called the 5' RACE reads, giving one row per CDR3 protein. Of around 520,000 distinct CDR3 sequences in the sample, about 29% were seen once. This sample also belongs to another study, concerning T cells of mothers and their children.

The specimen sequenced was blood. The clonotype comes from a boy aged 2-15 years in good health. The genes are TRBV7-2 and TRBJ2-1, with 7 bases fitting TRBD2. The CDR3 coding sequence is TGTGCCAGCAGCCGGACTAGGAACAATGAGCAGTTCTTC. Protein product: CASSRTRNNEQFF.